This entry lists 5 T cell receptor beta chains sequenced from one sample in a study of T cells in Graves' hyperthyroidism and ophthalmopathy. The TCR beta CDR3 regions underwent amplification using RNA transcripts as the source. First-round RT-PCR targeting the TCR CDR3 was performed with the HTBI primer set. One entry per CDR3 protein, called by TCRdb with MiXCR from the multiplex PCR reads. The sample holds a few hundred thousand distinct CDR3 sequences; roughly a sixth are singletons and the top ten take around 3.5%. The sample was blood. These receptors came from a woman aged 40 to 50 with Graves' ophthalmopathy.

This sequence joins TRBV12-3 or TRBV12-4 and TRBJ1-2; the D gene is possibly TRBD1 (6 bases). This CDR3 has 15 residues. Trimming cost V 7 bases and J 0 bases, with 15 bases left between them. In nucleotides, the CDR3 is TGTGCCAGCAACATACAGGGCCAAGCTAACTATGGCTACACCTTC. Its translation: CASNIQGQANYGYTF.

The chain recombines TRBV7-2 with TRBJ2-3; D remains unclear. Germline values: CDR1 SGHTA, CDR2 FQGNSA. This CDR3 contains 13 residues. V lost 6 bases and J lost 2, with 9 bases in between. CDR3 region: CASSFIPTDTQYF. CDR3 coding DNA: TGTGCCAGCAGTTTTATACCCACAGATACGCAGTATTTT.

At least ten counts were recorded for this clonotype. V usage is TRBV20-1 and J usage is TRBJ2-1, with 11 bases lining up with TRBD2. The CDR3 covers 19 residues. CDR1 and CDR2 from the germline V gene are DFQATT and SNEGSKA (reference sequence). V lost 0 bases and J lost 7; bases outside the gene matches: 17. CDR3 residues: CSARDPYRLAGRPENEQFF. In nucleotides, the CDR3 is TGCAGTGCTAGAGATCCATATAGACTAGCGGGGAGACCGGAGAATGAGCAGTTCTTC.

This clonotype was recorded many times. The genes are TRBV2 and TRBJ1-2; the match to TRBD1 covers 10 bases. Germline CDR1 and CDR2: SNHLY and FYNNEI. J gave up 6 bases and V 5 bases, and 6 bases lay outside the gene matches. The CDR3 contains 14 residues. The CDR3 nucleotides are TGTGCCAGCAGTCCGGGACAGGGGTTGGATGGCTACACCTTC. This encodes CASSPGQGLDGYTF.

In this sample, this clonotype turned up a few times. The rearrangement uses TRBV3-1 and TRBJ2-3; 13 bases are shared with TRBD2. CDR3 length equals 16 residues. After removal of 5 bases from V and 2 bases from J, the junction contained 4 bases not matched to a gene. CDR1 and CDR2 (germline): LGHDT, YNNKEL (reference sequence). DNA of the CDR3: TGTGCCAGCAGCTGGGGACTAGCGGGATTCACAGATACGCAGTATTTT. Protein: CASSWGLAGFTDTQYF.